This T cell receptor beta chain comes out of a study of blood T cells in healthy people across ages. A J-beta primer mix and a sample-barcoded 5' primer were used in a second PCR of about 6 to 12 cycles. Tags on each cDNA molecule came from a template-switch adaptor with 12 random nucleotides. TCRdb recomputed calls from the 5' RACE reads with MiXCR, one row per CDR3 protein. The table shows around 800,000 distinct CDR3 sequences, with less than 60% occurring only once. CDR3 length equals 18 residues. Germline CDR1 reads SGDLS; CDR2 reads YYNGEE. With respect to this clonotype: Germline is not matched at one junction end, which may reflect a read error.

The TCR originated in a man older than 75 in good health. Sequenced: blood. V gene TRBV9 combines with J gene TRBJ2-1; 11 nucleotides align to TRBD2. CDR3 residues: CASGVEMRGLAAYNEQFF. The CDR3 region has the DNA TGTGCCAGCGGCGTAGAAATGAGGGGACTAGCGGCCTACAATGAGCAGTTCTTC.